These 9 T cell receptor beta chains originate from one sample sequenced in a study of blood T cells in healthy people across ages. A second PCR of roughly 7 to 11 cycles used a sample-barcoded 5' primer and a J-beta primer mix. TCRdb independently ran MiXCR on the 5' RACE reads; one entry per CDR3 protein. The sample shows about 1.7 million distinct CDR3 sequences, 28% of them seen only once. Sequencing was carried out using blood. These receptors were obtained from a woman in her thirties in good health.

Many counts were recorded for this clonotype. V gene TRBV20-1 combines with J gene TRBJ2-7; 10 positions match TRBD1. From germline, CDR1 is DFQATT and CDR2 SNEGSKA (reference sequence). The trim removed 3 bases at V and 2 bases at J, leaving 4 bases unmatched. The CDR3 spans 14 residues. The CDR3 coding sequence is TGCAGTGCTAGTGCCGGGACAGGGGCCTACGAGCAGTACTTC. Translated, it gives CSASAGTGAYEQYF.

V usage is TRBV12-3 or TRBV12-4 and J usage is TRBJ1-3; TRBD1 is a possible D gene (5 bases). The CDR3 runs to 12 residues. The V gene lost 3 bases and the J gene lost 12 bases, with 12 bases spanning the gap. The DNA for the CDR3 is TGTGCCAGCAGTTTGGGGACCCTCGGCATATATTTT. Protein: CASSLGTLGIYF.

The chain combines TRBV25-1 with TRBJ2-3; perhaps TRBD2 as D (6 bases). Germline CDR1 MGHDK, CDR2 SYGVNS. Trimming stripped 4 bases from V and 8 bases from J, with 16 bases between. The length of the CDR3 is 14 residues. The CDR3 DNA sequence: TGTGCCAGCAGTGGGTCGGGGGTTCGTTTTACGCAGTATTTT. Translating it yields CASSGSGVRFTQYF.

The chain combines TRBV6-6 with TRBJ2-3, with TRBD2 matching over 15 bases. Per the germline V gene, CDR1 is MNHNY and CDR2 is SVGAGI (reference sequence). This CDR3 spans 17 amino acids. V shed 5 bases and J 3 bases; nucleotides not matched to a gene: 6. The CDR3 spells CASSTEGLAGGTDTQYF. The CDR3 nucleotides are TGTGCCAGCAGTACCGAGGGACTAGCGGGAGGAACAGATACGCAGTATTTT.

This clonotype was seen at least ten times. The genes are TRBV20-1 and TRBJ2-1; TRBD2 aligns across 8 bases. Germline CDR1 DFQATT, CDR2 SNEGSKA (reference sequence). This CDR3 has 14 amino acids. V was clipped by 1 base and J by 8 bases; unmatched bases: 7. The CDR3 DNA reads as TGCAGTGCTAGAGCGGGAGGGGGTTGGGATGAGCAGTTCTTC. This translates into CSARAGGGWDEQFF.

This clonotype occurred many times. The chain uses TRBV29-1 and TRBJ2-7, with D perhaps TRBD1 (6 bases). Deletions cut 3 bases from V and 0 bases from J, with 18 bases between. Germline assignment: CDR1 SQVTM and CDR2 ANQGSEA. This CDR3 is 16 amino acids long. In nucleotides, the CDR3 is TGCAGCGTTGACCCTGGGGCCGGGACATACTCCTACGAGCAGTACTTC. Translating gives CSVDPGAGTYSYEQYF.

The chain uses TRBV29-1 and TRBJ2-5; tentatively, D is TRBD2 (5 bases). The CDR3 extends over 15 amino acids. V was pared by 1 base and J by 5 bases, with 17 bases between. Germline lookup yields CDR1 SQVTM and CDR2 ANQGSEA. CDR3 sequence reads: CSVEGARVRVETQYF. In DNA, the CDR3 is TGCAGCGTTGAAGGGGCGAGGGTTCGGGTCGAGACCCAGTACTTC.

This sequence joins TRBV7-9 and TRBJ1-2; TRBD1 matches 7 bases. The CDR3 consists of 14 residues. Germline assignment: CDR1 SEHNR and CDR2 FQNEAQ (reference sequence). The trim removed 4 bases at V and 3 bases at J, leaving 5 bases unmatched. CDR3 residues: CASSSTGADYGYTF. CDR3 DNA sequence: TGTGCCAGCAGCTCTACAGGGGCGGACTATGGCTACACCTTC.

V is TRBV19 and J is TRBJ1-6; D ambiguous. V was trimmed by 6 bases and J by 13 bases, leaving 13 bases between them. The length of the CDR3 is 12 residues. Looked up from germline, CDR1 is LNHDA and CDR2 is SQIVND (reference sequence). In DNA, the CDR3 is TGTGCCAGTAGAGGAGTCTTCGGGCCCCTCCACTTT. Translating it yields CASRGVFGPLHF.